A selection of T cell receptor beta chains follows, all from one sample in a study of blood T cell repertoires in COVID-19. Generated by immunoSEQ multiplex PCR, the TCRdb table keeps only in-frame clones and is missing some. The sample records approximately 200,000 clones, about 81% being singletons. The sequencing input was peripheral blood. The receptors shown here come from a woman aged 80 or over with COVID-19, enrolled during active disease. The CDR3 runs from the conserved cysteine through the conserved F or W. Each record gives: clone size, V gene, J gene, D gene, CDR3 DNA, CDR3 protein. The D gene is left open where the match is weak. Size values are once, few and many counts, or a class for expanded clones, and some rows have none.

abundance: NA; v_gene: TRBV5-1; j_gene: TRBJ2-7; d_gene: TRBD1; CDR3nt: TGCGCCAGCAGCACCGGGGGGACAGGGGGCCTCGAGCAGTACTTC; CDR3aa: CASSTGGTGGLEQYF
abundance: NA; v_gene: TRBV7-3; j_gene: TRBJ1-2; d_gene: TRBD1; CDR3nt: TGTGCCAGCAGCCCCCAAGGACAGGGTTCCTATGGCTACACCTTC; CDR3aa: CASSPQGQGSYGYTF
abundance: few; v_gene: TRBV6-6; j_gene: TRBJ1-4; d_gene: TRBD1; CDR3nt: TGTGCCAGCGAGGGGGCTAATAATGAAAAACTGTTTTTT; CDR3aa: CASEGANNEKLFF
abundance: NA; v_gene: TRBV2; j_gene: TRBJ1-2; d_gene: NA; CDR3nt: TGTGCCAGCAGTGAACGGGTTCATGGCTACACCTTC; CDR3aa: CASSERVHGYTF
abundance: NA; v_gene: TRBV6-5; j_gene: TRBJ1-6; d_gene: NA; CDR3nt: TGTGCCAGCAGCGTACAGGGCGGTAATTCACCCCTCCACTTT; CDR3aa: CASSVQGGNSPLHF
abundance: NA; v_gene: TRBV28; j_gene: TRBJ2-7; d_gene: NA; CDR3nt: TGTGCCAGCAGTTTTATAGAGGGGGCCTACGAGCAGTACTTC; CDR3aa: CASSFIEGAYEQYF
abundance: few; v_gene: TRBV6-5; j_gene: TRBJ1-2; d_gene: NA; CDR3nt: TGTGCCAGCAGTTACTCACAGCCCGCCGGCTCCTATGGCTACACCTTC; CDR3aa: CASSYSQPAGSYGYTF
abundance: NA; v_gene: TRBV4-1; j_gene: TRBJ2-7; d_gene: NA; CDR3nt: TGCGCCAGCAGCCAAGTTGCGGGGAGCTCCTACGAGCAGTACTTC; CDR3aa: CASSQVAGSSYEQYF
abundance: NA; v_gene: TRBV7-9; j_gene: TRBJ2-1; d_gene: NA; CDR3nt: TGTGCCAGCAGCGGAGGAGAATTGTTCGAGTTCTTC; CDR3aa: CASSGGELFEFF
abundance: NA; v_gene: TRBV3-1/TRBV3-2; j_gene: TRBJ2-3; d_gene: NA; CDR3nt: TGTGCCAGCAGCCCCCCAGGGCCAGATACGCAGTATTTT; CDR3aa: CASSPPGPDTQYF
abundance: NA; v_gene: TRBV6-4; j_gene: TRBJ2-2; d_gene: TRBD1; CDR3nt: TGTGCCAGCAGTGAACAGGGGACCAACACCGGGGAGCTGTTTTTT; CDR3aa: CASSEQGTNTGELFF
abundance: once; v_gene: TRBV6-1; j_gene: TRBJ1-6; d_gene: TRBD1; CDR3nt: TGTGCCAGCAGTGAAAAACAGGACAGGTTCCCCAATTCACCCCTCCACTTT; CDR3aa: CASSEKQDRFPNSPLHF
abundance: NA; v_gene: TRBV19; j_gene: TRBJ1-1; d_gene: NA; CDR3nt: TGTGCCAGTAGTATCGCCCCAGGCACTGAAGCTTTCTTT; CDR3aa: CASSIAPGTEAFF
abundance: NA; v_gene: TRBV18; j_gene: TRBJ2-5; d_gene: TRBD2; CDR3nt: TGTGCCAGCTCCGGACTAGCGGGAGAAGAGACCCAGTACTTC; CDR3aa: CASSGLAGEETQYF
abundance: NA; v_gene: TRBV5-1; j_gene: TRBJ1-4; d_gene: TRBD1; CDR3nt: TGCGCCAGCAGCCCCGCCAGGGGGCAGGATGAAAAACTGTTTTTT; CDR3aa: CASSPARGQDEKLFF
abundance: few; v_gene: TRBV27; j_gene: TRBJ1-2; d_gene: NA; CDR3nt: TGTGCCAGCAGTTTGGCCGGGGGAAACTATGGCTACACCTTC; CDR3aa: CASSLAGGNYGYTF
abundance: NA; v_gene: TRBV15; j_gene: TRBJ2-7; d_gene: TRBD1; CDR3nt: TGTGCCACCAGCAGGTACAGGGGGACCGACTACGAGCAGTACTTC; CDR3aa: CATSRYRGTDYEQYF
abundance: NA; v_gene: TRBV28; j_gene: TRBJ1-2; d_gene: NA; CDR3nt: TGTGCCAGCAGTTTTTCCAGGCTCTTTAACTATGGCTACACCTTC; CDR3aa: CASSFSRLFNYGYTF
abundance: NA; v_gene: TRBV5-1; j_gene: TRBJ1-3; d_gene: TRBD1; CDR3nt: TGCGCCAGCAGCTTGGCCGGACAGGGGAACACCATATATTTT; CDR3aa: CASSLAGQGNTIYF
abundance: many; v_gene: TRBV30; j_gene: TRBJ1-1; d_gene: NA; CDR3nt: TGTGCCTGGAGTGTATATAGCTCAACTTTCTTT; CDR3aa: CAWSVYSSTFF
abundance: NA; v_gene: TRBV19; j_gene: TRBJ2-1; d_gene: TRBD2; CDR3nt: TGTGCCAGTAGTATAGGACTAGCGGGGGGTGATGAGCAGTTCTTC; CDR3aa: CASSIGLAGGDEQFF
abundance: NA; v_gene: TRBV19; j_gene: TRBJ2-7; d_gene: NA; CDR3nt: TGTGCCAGTAGTTTACGGTCGGGCGAGCAGTACTTC; CDR3aa: CASSLRSGEQYF
abundance: NA; v_gene: TRBV4-2; j_gene: TRBJ2-7; d_gene: NA; CDR3nt: TGTGCCAGCAGCCAAGATCCTTGGGGCACCACCTACGAGCAGTACTTC; CDR3aa: CASSQDPWGTTYEQYF
abundance: NA; v_gene: TRBV6-5; j_gene: TRBJ1-6; d_gene: TRBD1; CDR3nt: TGTGCCAGCAGGGGACAGGGGAATTCACCCCTCCACTTT; CDR3aa: CASRGQGNSPLHF
abundance: NA; v_gene: TRBV4-1; j_gene: TRBJ2-7; d_gene: TRBD2; CDR3nt: TGCGCCAGCAGCCAAGTTGTTCTAGCGGGCACCCCCTACGAGCAGTACTTC; CDR3aa: CASSQVVLAGTPYEQYF
abundance: NA; v_gene: TRBV19; j_gene: TRBJ2-1; d_gene: TRBD1; CDR3nt: TGTGCCAGTTTGGACAGGGGGCGTTATAGCTCCTACAATGAGCAGTTCTTC; CDR3aa: CASLDRGRYSSYNEQFF
abundance: few; v_gene: TRBV15; j_gene: TRBJ1-2; d_gene: TRBD1; CDR3nt: TGTGCCACCAGCAGGGGGACAGGGGTCGGCTACACCTTC; CDR3aa: CATSRGTGVGYTF
abundance: NA; v_gene: TRBV5-6; j_gene: TRBJ2-7; d_gene: TRBD1; CDR3nt: TGTGCCAGCACCCCCACAGGGGGAAACTTTTACGAGCAGTACTTC; CDR3aa: CASTPTGGNFYEQYF
abundance: NA; v_gene: TRBV13; j_gene: TRBJ2-4; d_gene: TRBD2; CDR3nt: TGTGCCAGCAGCTTAAAGTCCCTAGCGGGAGGCACCGAGGAGAACATTCAGTACTTC; CDR3aa: CASSLKSLAGGTEENIQYF
abundance: NA; v_gene: TRBV9; j_gene: TRBJ2-1; d_gene: TRBD2; CDR3nt: TGTGCCAGCAGCGTAGATGCTAGCGGGAGGCTACTGTACAATGAGCAGTTCTTC; CDR3aa: CASSVDASGRLLYNEQFF
abundance: NA; v_gene: TRBV7-2; j_gene: TRBJ2-7; d_gene: TRBD2; CDR3nt: TGTGCCAGCAGCTTAGTGCTAGCGGGACTTACTTCCTACGAGCAGTACTTC; CDR3aa: CASSLVLAGLTSYEQYF
abundance: NA; v_gene: TRBV19; j_gene: TRBJ2-7; d_gene: NA; CDR3nt: TGTGCCAGTACCGACAGAGATTCCTACGAGCAGTACTTC; CDR3aa: CASTDRDSYEQYF
abundance: NA; v_gene: TRBV20-1; j_gene: TRBJ1-2; d_gene: NA; CDR3nt: TGCAGTGCTAGTCTCGATGGCTACACCTTC; CDR3aa: CSASLDGYTF
abundance: NA; v_gene: TRBV4-1; j_gene: TRBJ2-7; d_gene: TRBD1; CDR3nt: TGCGCCAGCAGCCAACGACAGGGCCACGAGCAGTACTTC; CDR3aa: CASSQRQGHEQYF
abundance: NA; v_gene: TRBV5-6; j_gene: TRBJ2-5; d_gene: TRBD2; CDR3nt: TGTGCCAGCAGCTTTTCTAGCGGGAGAAATGGGGAGACCCAGTACTTC; CDR3aa: CASSFSSGRNGETQYF
abundance: NA; v_gene: TRBV7-8; j_gene: TRBJ1-1; d_gene: TRBD1; CDR3nt: TGTGCCAGCAGCTTAGCCTCCGTGGCAGGGGGCGCCTACACTGAAGCTTTCTTT; CDR3aa: CASSLASVAGGAYTEAFF
abundance: NA; v_gene: TRBV7-2; j_gene: TRBJ2-1; d_gene: NA; CDR3nt: TGTGCCAGCAGACACCCCCCCATGGAGCAGTTCTTC; CDR3aa: CASRHPPMEQFF
abundance: NA; v_gene: TRBV6-5; j_gene: TRBJ2-7; d_gene: NA; CDR3nt: TGTGCCAGCAGTTTCCACCGGGACTCTCACGAGCAGTACTTC; CDR3aa: CASSFHRDSHEQYF